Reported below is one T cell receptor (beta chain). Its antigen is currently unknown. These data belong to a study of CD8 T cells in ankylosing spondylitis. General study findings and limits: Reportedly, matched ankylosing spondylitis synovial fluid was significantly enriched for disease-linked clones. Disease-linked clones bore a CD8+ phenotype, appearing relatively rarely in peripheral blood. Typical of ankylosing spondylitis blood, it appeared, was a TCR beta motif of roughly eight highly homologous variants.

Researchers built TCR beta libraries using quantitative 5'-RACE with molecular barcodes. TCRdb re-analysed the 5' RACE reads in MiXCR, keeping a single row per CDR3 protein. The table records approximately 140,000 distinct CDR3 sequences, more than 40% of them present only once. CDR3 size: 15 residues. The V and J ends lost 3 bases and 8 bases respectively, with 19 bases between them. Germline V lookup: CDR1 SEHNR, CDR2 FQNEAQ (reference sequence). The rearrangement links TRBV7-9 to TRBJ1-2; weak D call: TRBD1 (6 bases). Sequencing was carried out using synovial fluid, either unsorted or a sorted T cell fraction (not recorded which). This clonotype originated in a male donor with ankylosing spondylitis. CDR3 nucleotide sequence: TGTGCCAGCAGCTTGTGCGATTGGGGGGCGCGAGGCTACACCTTC. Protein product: CASSLCDWGARGYTF.